This TCR beta chain was obtained from a study of blood T cell repertoires in COVID-19. Looked up from germline, CDR1 is SGHKS and CDR2 is YYEKEE (reference sequence). V was pared by 4 bases and J by 7 bases, with 21 bases between. The length of the CDR3 is 15 residues. The sample holds a few counts of this clone. TCRdb's copy holds only in-frame clones and misses some; the assay was immunoSEQ multiplex PCR. The sample shows approximately 220,000 clones, about 86% of them seen only once. This TCR derives from a woman aged 40-49 years with acute COVID-19. The chain employs TRBV5-5 and TRBJ2-7; a weak D match, TRBD2 (5 bases). Sequenced: PBMCs or T cells enriched from blood (not recorded which). Here the CDR3 reads CASSLYGGLSGEQYF. In nucleotides, the CDR3 is TGTGCCAGCAGCCTCTACGGCGGACTTTCGGGGGAGCAGTACTTC.